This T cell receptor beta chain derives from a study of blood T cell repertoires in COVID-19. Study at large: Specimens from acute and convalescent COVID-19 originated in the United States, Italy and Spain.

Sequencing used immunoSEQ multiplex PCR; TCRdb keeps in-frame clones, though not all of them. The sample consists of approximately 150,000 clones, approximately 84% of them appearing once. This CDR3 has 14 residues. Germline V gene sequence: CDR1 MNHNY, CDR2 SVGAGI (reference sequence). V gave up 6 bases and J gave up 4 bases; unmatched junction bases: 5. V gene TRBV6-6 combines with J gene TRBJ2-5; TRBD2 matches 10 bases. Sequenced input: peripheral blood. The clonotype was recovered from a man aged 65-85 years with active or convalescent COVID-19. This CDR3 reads CASREREGRETQYF. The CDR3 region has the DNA TGTGCCAGCAGGGAGCGGGAGGGTAGAGAGACCCAGTACTTC.